The 22 T cell receptor beta chains presented below share a single source sample, sequenced in a study of immune evolution from preneoplasia to lung adenocarcinoma. Data came from immunoSEQ multiplex PCR; TCRdb stores just in-frame clones and leaves some out. The profile shows about 6,600 clones, 70% to 85% of them singletons. Sequenced sample: FFPE lung adenocarcinoma in situ tissue. The receptor set was obtained from a person aged 55-80 years with lung adenocarcinoma.

The V call is TRBV19, the J call TRBJ1-2, with D hard to call. The CDR3 runs 16 residues. CDR1 LNHDA and CDR2 SQIVND come from the germline V gene (reference sequence). Between the trimmed V and J ends, which lost 3 bases and 4 bases, there was a span of 18 bases. In DNA, the CDR3 is TGTGCCAGTAGTATGTCTTTCGGGGAAGGAGGCTATGGCTACACCTTC. Protein: CASSMSFGEGGYGYTF.

The chain has TRBV6-1 and TRBJ1-6; tentative D call: TRBD1 (5 bases). Germline CDR1 is MNHNS and CDR2 is SASEGT. The CDR3 is 15 amino acids. Trimming removed 2 bases at V and 8 bases at J, with 13 bases between. Written as DNA, the CDR3 is TGTGCCAGCAGTGAACTTGACGGGGGGGATTCACCCCTCCACTTT. This sequence encodes CASSELDGGDSPLHF.

This clone showed up just once. The gene calls are TRBV10-3 and TRBJ1-5, with 9 bases that match TRBD1. CDR3 size: 14 residues. Trimming removed 10 bases from V and 2 bases from J; junction bases left unmatched: 6. In germline, CDR1 is ENHRY, CDR2 SYGVKD. CDR3 sequence (DNA): TGTGCCACACAGGGGGCGCGAGGCAATCAGCCCCAGCATTTT. It yields the protein CATQGARGNQPQHF.

V usage is TRBV21-1 and J usage is TRBJ1-3; the D call TRBD1 from the table was never checked on the DNA. TRBV21-1 is recorded as a pseudogene. The CDR3 spans 17 residues. The CDR3 DNA reads as TGTGCCAGCAGCAATTCAACAGGGGCCGACTCTGGAAACACCATATATTTT. Encoded protein: CASSNSTGADSGNTIYF.

The V and J genes are TRBV5-1 and TRBJ1-3; D gene unclear. The germline gives CDR1 SGHRS, CDR2 YFSETQ. V lost 3 bases and J lost 0, with 7 bases in between. This CDR3 comprises 14 residues. The CDR3 loop reads CASSSAGSGNTIYF. In DNA form, the CDR3 reads TGCGCCAGCAGCTCCGCAGGCTCTGGAAACACCATATATTTT.

The chain has TRBV7-9 and TRBJ2-7; 8 bases fit TRBD2. CDR1 is SEHNR and CDR2 is FQNEAQ in the germline V gene (reference sequence). The CDR3 consists of 14 residues. V trimming: 3 bases; J trimming: 8 bases; junction bases outside the gene matches: 9. CDR3 residues: CASSFDGGVSKQYF. CDR3 coding DNA: TGTGCCAGCAGCTTTGACGGGGGGGTGAGTAAGCAGTACTTC.

The rearrangement uses TRBV7-9 and TRBJ1-1; 7 bases map to TRBD1. V gave up 5 bases and J gave up 7 bases; unmatched junction bases: 7. The germline gives CDR1 SEHNR, CDR2 FQNEAQ (reference sequence). The CDR3 sequence is 13 residues long. CDR3 protein: CASSPDRVIEAFF. CDR3 in DNA: TGTGCCAGCAGCCCCGACAGGGTTATTGAAGCTTTCTTT.

The gene calls are TRBV6-1 and TRBJ1-1; no clear D. V was pared by 2 bases and J by 4 bases, with 8 bases between. This CDR3 is built from 13 residues. CDR1 MNHNS and CDR2 SASEGT come from the germline V gene. The DNA of the CDR3 is TGTGCCAGCAGTGAATATCGGGTCACTGAAGCTTTCTTT. It specifies CASSEYRVTEAFF.

The chain joins TRBV18 to TRBJ2-5; TRBD2 might be the D (7 bases). CDR3 length: 15 amino acids. Trimming shortened V by 3 bases and J by 1 base, and 12 bases separated the two germline ends. The V gene's germline CDR1 is KGHSH and CDR2 LQKENI. The CDR3 here is CASSPLRGGQETQYF. The CDR3 DNA is TGTGCCAGCTCACCCCTTAGGGGGGGCCAAGAGACCCAGTACTTC.

This clone has more than one count but fewer than ten. The V call is TRBV2, the J call TRBJ1-2; possibly TRBD1 for D (6 bases). Deletions cut 0 bases from V and 6 bases from J, with 11 bases between. The CDR3 totals 14 residues. CDR1 and CDR2 (germline): SNHLY, FYNNEI. The CDR3 DNA reads as TGTGCCAGCAGTGAAGCGCTTTCAGGGGATGGCTACACCTTC. Translated: CASSEALSGDGYTF.

The CDR3 is CASSIDGRSHTGELFF. CDR3 in DNA: TGTGCCAGTAGTATAGATGGCAGGTCCCACACCGGGGAGCTGTTTTTT. The chain carries TRBV19 and TRBJ2-2; D remains unclear. The CDR3 totals 16 residues. Germline-derived CDR1 and CDR2 are LNHDA and SQIVND (reference sequence). V was shortened by 0 bases and J by 3 bases, with 11 bases between the two germline ends.

This rearrangement joins TRBV6-6 to TRBJ1-1; D is possibly TRBD1 (5 bases). V was cut by 5 bases and J by 11 bases, with 21 bases left in between. The CDR3 loop spans 14 amino acids. The germline gives CDR1 MNHNY, CDR2 SVGAGI (reference sequence). The CDR3 region is CASSDRATVLWAFF. In DNA form, the CDR3 reads TGTGCCAGCAGTGACAGAGCGACAGTTTTGTGGGCTTTCTTT.

The CDR3 DNA reads as TGCGCCAGCAGCGCGACTAGCGCCAATGAGCAGTTCTTC. It is translated as CASSATSANEQFF. The chain combines TRBV5-1 with TRBJ2-1, with 8 bases aligning to TRBD2. V shed 4 bases and J 6 bases; nucleotides not matched to a gene: 3. Germline values: CDR1 SGHRS, CDR2 YFSETQ. The CDR3 covers 13 residues.

The chain couples TRBV2 to TRBJ2-2; D possibly corresponds to TRBD2 (5 bases). Between the trimmed V and J ends, which lost 2 bases and 7 bases, there was a span of 11 bases. This CDR3 is built from 14 residues. CDR1 is SNHLY, CDR2 FYNNEI, per germline. CDR3 in DNA: TGTGCCAGCAGTGAACGGGGTGAATACGGGGAGCTGTTTTTT. Translating gives CASSERGEYGELFF.

The chain links TRBV5-4 to TRBJ2-2; maybe TRBD2 (7 bases). V was trimmed by 5 bases and J by 5 bases, leaving 16 bases between them. In germline, CDR1 is SGHNT, CDR2 YYREEE (reference sequence). The CDR3 runs to 15 residues. The CDR3 nucleotides read TGTGCCAGCAGATGGGGGGGGCCGGGGACCGGGGAGCTGTTTTTT. Amino acid sequence: CASRWGGPGTGELFF.

The genes are TRBV29-1 and TRBJ2-7; D not certain. CDR3 size: 13 residues. Looked up from germline, CDR1 is SQVTM and CDR2 is ANQGSEA. The V end was cut by 4 bases, the J end by 2 bases, with 12 bases between. CDR3 protein: CSVVPDPAYEQYF. Here the CDR3 DNA reads TGCAGCGTTGTTCCTGACCCAGCCTACGAGCAGTACTTC.

V gene TRBV7-9 combines with J gene TRBJ1-1; D perhaps matches TRBD1 (5 bases). The CDR3 length is 15 residues. The V end was cut by 5 bases, the J end by 4 bases, with 17 bases between. Germline V gene data show CDR1 as SEHNR and CDR2 as FQNEAQ (reference sequence). The CDR3 region is CASSSLGWGGTEAFF. The DNA of the CDR3 is TGTGCCAGCAGCAGCTTAGGCTGGGGGGGCACTGAAGCTTTCTTT.

The J gene is TRBJ1-4, the V gene TRBV7-9, with 7 nucleotides matching TRBD1. J lost 8 bases, V lost 7 bases, and 25 bases had no gene match. The CDR3 totals 19 residues. The germline V gene encodes CDR1 SEHNR and CDR2 FQNEAQ (reference sequence). The CDR3: CASTNDFRDSLSQPEKLFF. The CDR3 nucleotides read TGTGCCAGCACCAATGATTTCCGGGACAGCCTTAGTCAACCGGAAAAACTGTTTTTT.

The gene calls are TRBV11-2 and TRBJ1-2; 8 bases match TRBD1. The germline CDR1 and CDR2 sequences are SGHAT and FQNNGV. This CDR3 is built from 15 residues. J lost 2 bases, V lost 6 bases, and 8 bases had no gene match. The CDR3 is CASRRYRGENYGYTF. Here the CDR3 DNA reads TGTGCCAGCAGACGTTACAGGGGGGAGAACTATGGCTACACCTTC.

The rearrangement uses TRBV11-2 and TRBJ2-7, with D possibly matching TRBD1 (6 bases). Germline V gene lookup returns CDR1 SGHAT and CDR2 FQNNGV. This CDR3 region has 13 residues. V was trimmed by 0 bases and J by 3 bases, leaving 6 bases between them. CDR3 coding DNA: TGTGCCAGCAGCTTAGAACAGGGCTACGAGCAGTACTTC. It translates to CASSLEQGYEQYF. The whole variable domain, remainder taken from reference TRBV11-2 and TRBJ2-7, is EAGVAQSPRYKIIEKRQSVAFWCNPISGHATLYWYQQILGQGPKLLIQFQNNGVVDDSQLPKDRFSAERLKGVDSTLKIQPAKLEDSAVYLCASSLEQGYEQYFGPGTRLTVT.

This sequence joins TRBV11-3 and TRBJ2-3, with 10 bases fitting TRBD2. Germline CDR1 SGHNT, CDR2 YENEEA. The V and J ends lost 5 bases and 1 base, in that order; junction bases with no gene match: 3. CDR3 length equals 15 residues. CDR3 sequence: CASSHGLAGTDTQYF. CDR3 in DNA: TGTGCCAGCAGCCATGGACTAGCGGGCACAGATACGCAGTATTTT.

This chain links TRBV6-1 with TRBJ1-1, with unresolved D. The CDR3 has 12 amino acids. Trimming cost V 5 bases and J 8 bases, with 12 bases left between them. Germline V gene data show CDR1 as MNHNS and CDR2 as SASEGT. CDR3 residues: CASSTWQLEAFF. The DNA for the CDR3 is TGTGCCAGCAGTACTTGGCAGCTGGAAGCTTTCTTT.